The clone carrying this T cell receptor (beta chain) was seen more than once but under ten times. Its specificity is unknown. The authors made TCR beta libraries by quantitative 5'-RACE with molecular barcodes. TCRdb recomputed calls from the 5' RACE reads with MiXCR, one row per CDR3 protein. The table has around 220,000 distinct CDR3 sequences, around 20% seen once. This specimen comes from a study of CD8 T cells in ankylosing spondylitis. Study results and limitations: The study identified a TCR beta motif of roughly eight highly homologous variants that appeared characteristic of ankylosing spondylitis blood.

Trimming took off 1 base at V and 1 base at J, with 14 bases between the two ends. The germline V gene has CDR1 MGHRA and CDR2 YSYEKL. This CDR3 region has 16 residues. The material sequenced was blood, either unsorted or a sorted T cell fraction (not recorded which). The sequence was obtained from a male donor with ankylosing spondylitis. This chain connects TRBV4-1 to TRBJ2-7; D ambiguous. The CDR3, as DNA: TGCGCCAGCAGCCAAGGCAGTACTTCCCGATCCTACGAGCAGTACTTC. The encoded protein is CASSQGSTSRSYEQYF.